This T cell receptor (beta chain) was recovered during a study of blood T cell repertoires in COVID-19. Study overall: From T cells, B-cell-depleted T cells, or PBMCs came the material, which was cDNA or gDNA.

The protocol was immunoSEQ multiplex PCR, while the TCRdb copy is restricted to in-frame clones and leaves out a portion. The repertoire has 270,000 or so clones, around 86% of them found once; the top ten carry over 2.5%. V lost 8 bases and J 0 bases, leaving 10 bases between the germline ends. The CDR3 is made up of 13 amino acids. The clonotype was recovered from a woman in her sixties or seventies with active or convalescent COVID-19. The chain couples TRBV12-3 or TRBV12-4 to TRBJ1-2; D remains ambiguous. Sequences were obtained from peripheral blood. CDR3 sequence: CASLELPNYGYTF. CDR3 DNA sequence: TGTGCCAGCCTTGAGCTTCCTAACTATGGCTACACCTTC.